This is a list of T cell receptor beta chains from one sample in a study of T-cell reconstitution after alpha-beta-depleted transplantation in children. TCRdb analysed the PCR reads with MiXCR anew, one entry per CDR3 protein. The repertoire holds some 95,000 distinct CDR3 sequences, with more than 20% as singletons. Specimen: PBMCs, collected before TCRalphabeta/CD19-depleted stem cell transplant. The receptors were gathered from a boy between 2 and 15 years old with acute lymphoblastic leukemia, due to receive a stem cell transplant. The conserved cysteine and the conserved F or W are not part of the CDR3 here.

j_gene | v_gene | CDR3aa
TRBJ2-1 | TRBV27 | ASSPDRGSLEQF
TRBJ1-1 | TRBV7-3 | ASSLRSDTEAF
TRBJ2-3 | TRBV5-6 | ASSTGLANTDTQY
TRBJ2-7 | TRBV9 | ASSTTGDEQY
TRBJ2-7 | TRBV7-2 | ASSLVSPPYEQY
TRBJ2-3 | TRBV11-3 | ASSAGTVTDTQY
TRBJ2-1 | TRBV12-3/TRBV12-4 | ASSSPRERRATNEQF
TRBJ2-1 | TRBV24-1 | ATSDVLWGNEQF
TRBJ1-5 | TRBV28 | ASSSRQPQH
TRBJ1-5 | TRBV20-1 | SASVDRVNQPQH
TRBJ2-1 | TRBV18 | ASSQEGASSYNEQF
TRBJ2-6 | TRBV20-1 | SALNLPSGANVLT
TRBJ2-1 | TRBV20-1 | SATNRAGGYNEQF
TRBJ2-5 | TRBV20-1 | SARHIGQETQY
TRBJ2-7 | TRBV4-1 | ASSQAGDRATYEQY